A selection of T cell receptor beta chains follows, all from one sample in a study of PD-1 blockade in classical Hodgkin lymphoma. Method: immunoSEQ multiplex PCR; TCRdb's copy keeps in-frame clones and lacks some. The table records about 62,000 clones, around 88% of them present only once. The sample in question was peripheral blood mononuclear cells (PBMCs), obtained at baseline. The receptor source for this set is a human donor with classical Hodgkin lymphoma. CDR3s include the opening cysteine and the closing phenylalanine or tryptophan. The D gene is left open where the match is weak. Rows give clone size only sometimes, using once, few, many, or a class for an expanded clone.

CDR3 DNA: TGTGCCAGCAGTTCCCAGGTGGCAGCTGACGAAAAACTGTTTTTT; CDR3 protein: CASSSQVAADEKLFF; J gene: TRBJ1-4; V gene: TRBV28; clone size: .; D gene: .
CDR3 DNA: TGTGCCAGCAGTCTACCCGAAGGGTGGGGCAATCAGCCCCAGCATTTT; CDR3 protein: CASSLPEGWGNQPQHF; J gene: TRBJ1-5; V gene: TRBV28; clone size: once; D gene: .
CDR3 DNA: TGCGCCAGCAGCTTGGGCCCCGACAGCATATATGGCTACACCTTC; CDR3 protein: CASSLGPDSIYGYTF; J gene: TRBJ1-2; V gene: TRBV5-1; clone size: .; D gene: .
CDR3 DNA: TGTGCCTGGAGTGTAAGAGGCTCTGGGGCCAACGTCCTGACTTTC; CDR3 protein: CAWSVRGSGANVLTF; J gene: TRBJ2-6; V gene: TRBV30; clone size: once; D gene: .
CDR3 DNA: TGCGCCAGCAGCTTGGCCCTGGACCATCGGGGCACTGAAGCTTTCTTT; CDR3 protein: CASSLALDHRGTEAFF; J gene: TRBJ1-1; V gene: TRBV5-1; clone size: once; D gene: .
CDR3 DNA: TGTGCCAGCAGTTTAGCCAACAGAGCCGGGACCTCACCCCTCCACTTT; CDR3 protein: CASSLANRAGTSPLHF; J gene: TRBJ1-6; V gene: TRBV27; clone size: once; D gene: .
CDR3 DNA: TGTGCCAGCAGTTTATGGGCCTCGGGTAATTCACCCCTCCACTTT; CDR3 protein: CASSLWASGNSPLHF; J gene: TRBJ1-6; V gene: TRBV28; clone size: .; D gene: .
CDR3 DNA: TGTGCCAGTCTAGGACAGGGCTCCTACAATGAGCAGTTCTTC; CDR3 protein: CASLGQGSYNEQFF; J gene: TRBJ2-1; V gene: TRBV19; clone size: once; D gene: TRBD1
CDR3 DNA: TGTGCCTGGGGGCAGACCACCGGGGAGCTGTTTTTT; CDR3 protein: CAWGQTTGELFF; J gene: TRBJ2-2; V gene: TRBV30; clone size: .; D gene: .
CDR3 DNA: TGTGCCAGCTCACCCCGGCAGAGCCCGGAGACCCAGTACTTC; CDR3 protein: CASSPRQSPETQYF; J gene: TRBJ2-5; V gene: TRBV18; clone size: .; D gene: .
CDR3 DNA: TGTGCCAGCTCACCGCTAAACGGGGGGTCGCACACTGAAGCTTTCTTT; CDR3 protein: CASSPLNGGSHTEAFF; J gene: TRBJ1-1; V gene: TRBV18; clone size: .; D gene: .
CDR3 DNA: TGCGCCAGCAGCTTTGGGGAGGACACTGAAGCTTTCTTT; CDR3 protein: CASSFGEDTEAFF; J gene: TRBJ1-1; V gene: TRBV5-1; clone size: .; D gene: .
CDR3 DNA: TGTGCCAGCAGTTACAAGGGGTATGGAAACACCATATATTTT; CDR3 protein: CASSYKGYGNTIYF; J gene: TRBJ1-3; V gene: TRBV6-5; clone size: .; D gene: .
CDR3 DNA: TGTGCCACCAGCAGAGTAGTCCCTAGCGGGGGGGCGTATACGCAGTATTTT; CDR3 protein: CATSRVVPSGGAYTQYF; J gene: TRBJ2-3; V gene: TRBV15; clone size: .; D gene: TRBD2
CDR3 DNA: TGTGCCAGCTCACGGGAGCCGAGGGGATCGTCACCCCTCCACTTT; CDR3 protein: CASSREPRGSSPLHF; J gene: TRBJ1-6; V gene: TRBV18; clone size: .; D gene: .
CDR3 DNA: TGTGCCAGCACCGCGGAGGGTCGGGACAGGGGGCCCGAGCAGTACTTC; CDR3 protein: CASTAEGRDRGPEQYF; J gene: TRBJ2-7; V gene: TRBV9; clone size: .; D gene: TRBD1
CDR3 DNA: TGTGCCAGCAGCCCCCTGGTGATGGGGGGACTCCACGAGCAGTACTTC; CDR3 protein: CASSPLVMGGLHEQYF; J gene: TRBJ2-7; V gene: TRBV7-8; clone size: .; D gene: .
CDR3 DNA: TGTGCCAGCACGGAGGACGGCGAGGACACCGGGGAGCTGTTTTTT; CDR3 protein: CASTEDGEDTGELFF; J gene: TRBJ2-2; V gene: TRBV2; clone size: .; D gene: .
CDR3 DNA: TGCGCCAGCAGTGAGTCGACGGGCAGATCCGATGAGCAGTTCTTC; CDR3 protein: CASSESTGRSDEQFF; J gene: TRBJ2-1; V gene: TRBV10-2; clone size: .; D gene: .
CDR3 DNA: TGTGCCAGCAGTTACGGCCAGGTTAACTACGAGCAGTACTTC; CDR3 protein: CASSYGQVNYEQYF; J gene: TRBJ2-7; V gene: TRBV6-5; clone size: .; D gene: .
CDR3 DNA: TGTGCCACCAGCAGAGATCGGTTGGGCTACACCTTC; CDR3 protein: CATSRDRLGYTF; J gene: TRBJ1-2; V gene: TRBV15; clone size: .; D gene: .
CDR3 DNA: TGTGCCAGCAGCTCAGGGGCCACGGCCGGCTACACCTTC; CDR3 protein: CASSSGATAGYTF; J gene: TRBJ1-2; V gene: TRBV7-3; clone size: .; D gene: .
CDR3 DNA: TGTGCCAGCAGTGACCCGGGACAGGGGCGTTCACCCCTCCACTTT; CDR3 protein: CASSDPGQGRSPLHF; J gene: TRBJ1-6; V gene: TRBV6-4; clone size: .; D gene: TRBD1
CDR3 DNA: TGTGCCTGGAGTCAACGTCAGGAGTCACCCCTCCACTTT; CDR3 protein: CAWSQRQESPLHF; J gene: TRBJ1-6; V gene: TRBV30; clone size: .; D gene: .
CDR3 DNA: TGTGCCAGCAGTGCGGGACGGATGATGAATCAGCCCCAGCATTTT; CDR3 protein: CASSAGRMMNQPQHF; J gene: TRBJ1-5; V gene: TRBV6-1; clone size: once; D gene: .
CDR3 DNA: TGTGCCAGCAGTGCGGGGTTAACTAATGAAAAACTGTTTTTT; CDR3 protein: CASSAGLTNEKLFF; J gene: TRBJ1-4; V gene: TRBV6-5; clone size: .; D gene: .
CDR3 DNA: TGCGCCAGCAGCCAAGAGGAATCTGGGGCCAACGTCCTGACTTTC; CDR3 protein: CASSQEESGANVLTF; J gene: TRBJ2-6; V gene: TRBV4-3; clone size: .; D gene: .
CDR3 DNA: TGTGCCAGCAGTACCGGGGACAGTAATTCACCCCTCCACTTT; CDR3 protein: CASSTGDSNSPLHF; J gene: TRBJ1-6; V gene: TRBV6-6; clone size: .; D gene: TRBD1
CDR3 DNA: TGTGCCGCCGGGGGCAGACTCTTGAACACTGAAGCTTTCTTT; CDR3 protein: CAAGGRLLNTEAFF; J gene: TRBJ1-1; V gene: TRBV19; clone size: few; D gene: .
CDR3 DNA: TGCGCCAGCAGTGAGTACCAGACCCAGTACTTC; CDR3 protein: CASSEYQTQYF; J gene: TRBJ2-5; V gene: TRBV10-2; clone size: .; D gene: .
CDR3 DNA: TGCGCCAGCAGTTCTGTGGTAGCGGGGACAGATACGCAGTATTTT; CDR3 protein: CASSSVVAGTDTQYF; J gene: TRBJ2-3; V gene: TRBV10-1; clone size: .; D gene: TRBD2
CDR3 DNA: TGTGCCAGCAGCGTAGAAGAGAACACTGAAGCTTTCTTT; CDR3 protein: CASSVEENTEAFF; J gene: TRBJ1-1; V gene: TRBV9; clone size: .; D gene: .
CDR3 DNA: TGTGCCAGCAGCTTGACGTCAGTAAACGAGCAGTACTTC; CDR3 protein: CASSLTSVNEQYF; J gene: TRBJ2-7; V gene: TRBV5-6; clone size: .; D gene: .